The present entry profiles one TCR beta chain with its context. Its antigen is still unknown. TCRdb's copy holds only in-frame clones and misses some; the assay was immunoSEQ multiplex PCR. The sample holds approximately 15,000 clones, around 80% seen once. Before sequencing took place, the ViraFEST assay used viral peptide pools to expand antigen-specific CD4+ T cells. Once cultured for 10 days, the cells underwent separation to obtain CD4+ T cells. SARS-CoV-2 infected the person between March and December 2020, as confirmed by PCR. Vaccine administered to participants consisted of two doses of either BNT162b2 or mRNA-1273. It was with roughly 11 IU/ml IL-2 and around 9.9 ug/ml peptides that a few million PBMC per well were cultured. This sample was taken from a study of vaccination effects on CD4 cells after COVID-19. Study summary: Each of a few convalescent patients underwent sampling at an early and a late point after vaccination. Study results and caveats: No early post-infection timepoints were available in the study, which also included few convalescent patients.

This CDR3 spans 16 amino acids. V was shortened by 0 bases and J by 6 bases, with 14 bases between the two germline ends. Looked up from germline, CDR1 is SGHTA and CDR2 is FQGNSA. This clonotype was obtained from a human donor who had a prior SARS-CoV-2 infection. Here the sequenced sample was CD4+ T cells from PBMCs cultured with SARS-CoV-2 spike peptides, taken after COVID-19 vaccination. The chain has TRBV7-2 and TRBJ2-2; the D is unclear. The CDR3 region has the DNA TGTGCCAGCAGCTTAGCGAGATCCACAGCATCCGGGGAGCTGTTTTTT. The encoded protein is CASSLARSTASGELFF.